The sequence of this T cell receptor (beta chain) was determined in a study of OX40 agonist ivuxolimab in advanced cancers. In the study overall: Recorded diagnoses for dose-escalation patients were hepatocellular carcinoma, melanoma, renal cell or head and neck cancer. Males comprised 75% to 90% of the group, whose mean age was about 61 years (range about 23 to 80). Past anti-PD-1, anti-PD-L1 or anti-CTLA-4 therapy was accepted, and 40% to 50% had received some. Study results and caveats: Among the lowest peripheral clonal expansion occurred in 0.1-3.0 mg/kg partial responders.

Measured with immunoSEQ multiplex PCR; TCRdb has only the in-frame clones, and not every one. The sample consists of approximately 66,000 clones, 80% to 85% of them appearing once. This clone was seen more than once but under ten times. Its matching antigen is unknown. The material sequenced was CD4+ or CD8+ T cells sorted from blood, taken in a trial of the OX40 agonist ivuxolimab. The sequence was obtained from an adult with an advanced solid tumor such as melanoma, head and neck, liver or kidney cancer.

Here the CDR3 reads CACQGQEGVYEQYF. The DNA for the CDR3 is TGTGCCTGCCAAGGACAGGAAGGGGTCTACGAGCAGTACTTC. V is TRBV28 and J is TRBJ2-7; 7 nucleotides align to TRBD1. CDR3 length: 14 amino acids. Unmatched junction bases numbered 13, after V lost 11 bases and J lost 3 bases. CDR1 MDHEN and CDR2 SYDVKM come from the germline V gene. The entire variable domain, with the rest obtained from reference TRBV28 and TRBJ2-7, is as follows: DVKVTQSSRYLVKRTGEKVFLECVQDMDHENMFWYRQDPGLGLRLIYFSYDVKMKEKGDIPEGYSVSREKKERFSLILESASTNQTSMYLCACQGQEGVYEQYFGPGTRLTVT.